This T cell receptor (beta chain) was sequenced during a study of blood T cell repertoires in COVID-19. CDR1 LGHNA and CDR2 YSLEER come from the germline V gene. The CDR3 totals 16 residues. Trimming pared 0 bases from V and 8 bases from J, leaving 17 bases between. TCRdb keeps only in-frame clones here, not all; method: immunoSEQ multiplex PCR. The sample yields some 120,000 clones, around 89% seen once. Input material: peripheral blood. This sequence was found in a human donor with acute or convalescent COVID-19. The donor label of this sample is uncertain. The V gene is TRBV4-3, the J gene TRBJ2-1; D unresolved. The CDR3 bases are TGCGCCAGCAGCCAAGACACCGTCAGGAAAGACGATGAGCAGTTCTTC. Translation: CASSQDTVRKDDEQFF.